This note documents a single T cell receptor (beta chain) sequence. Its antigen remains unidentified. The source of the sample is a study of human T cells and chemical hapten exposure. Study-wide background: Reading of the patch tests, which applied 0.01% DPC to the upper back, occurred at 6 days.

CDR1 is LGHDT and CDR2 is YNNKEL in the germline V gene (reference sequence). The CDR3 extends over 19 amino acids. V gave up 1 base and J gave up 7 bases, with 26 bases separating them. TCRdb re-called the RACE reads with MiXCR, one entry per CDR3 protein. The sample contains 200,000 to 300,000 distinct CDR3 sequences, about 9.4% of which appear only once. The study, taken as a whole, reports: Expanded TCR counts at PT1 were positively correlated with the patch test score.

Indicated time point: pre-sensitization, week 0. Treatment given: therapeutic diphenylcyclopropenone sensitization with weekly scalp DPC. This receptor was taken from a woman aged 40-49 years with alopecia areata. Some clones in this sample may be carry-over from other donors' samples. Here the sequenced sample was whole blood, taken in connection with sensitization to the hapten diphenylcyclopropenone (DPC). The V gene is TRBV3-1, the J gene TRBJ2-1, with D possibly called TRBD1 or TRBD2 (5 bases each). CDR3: CASSQARWGTGTGLNEQFF. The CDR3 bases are TGTGCCAGCAGCCAAGCCAGATGGGGGACCGGAACCGGCCTTAATGAGCAGTTCTTC.